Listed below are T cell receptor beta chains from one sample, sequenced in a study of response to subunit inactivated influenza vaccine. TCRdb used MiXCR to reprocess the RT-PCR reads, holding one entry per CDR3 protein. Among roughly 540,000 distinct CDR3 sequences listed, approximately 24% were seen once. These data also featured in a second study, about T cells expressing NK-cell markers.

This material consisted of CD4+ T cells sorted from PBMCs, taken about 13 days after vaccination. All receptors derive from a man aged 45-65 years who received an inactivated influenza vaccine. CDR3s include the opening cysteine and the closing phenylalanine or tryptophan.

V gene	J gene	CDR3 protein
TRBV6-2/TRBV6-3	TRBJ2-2	CASSLRHGELFF
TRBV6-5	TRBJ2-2	CASSYSSGGELFF
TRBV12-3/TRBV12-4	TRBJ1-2	CASSQQGAYYGYTF
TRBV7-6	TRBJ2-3	CASSQLTGRTDTQYF
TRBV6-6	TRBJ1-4	CASSFGQYEKLFF
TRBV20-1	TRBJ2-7	CSASPQYEQYF
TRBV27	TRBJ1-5	CASSSETGQPQHF
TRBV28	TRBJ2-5	CASSSPTSFYQTQYF
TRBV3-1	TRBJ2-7	CASSETADRYEQYF
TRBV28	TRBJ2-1	CASRGGGRFYEQFF
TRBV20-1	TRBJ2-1	CSARDVTSGSRSEQFF
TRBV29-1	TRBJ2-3	CSVEVTSAKDTQYF
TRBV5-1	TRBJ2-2	CASSLTTGAATGELFF
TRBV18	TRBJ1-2	CASSQRPDYGYTF
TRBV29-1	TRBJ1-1	CSGGSVDTEAFF
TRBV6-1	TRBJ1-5	CASSHGGTGNQPQHF
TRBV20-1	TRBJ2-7	CSARDGPGEYF
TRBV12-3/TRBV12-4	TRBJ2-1	CASRSAGGLYNEQFF
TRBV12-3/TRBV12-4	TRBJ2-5	CASSLSRGAAQGAQYF
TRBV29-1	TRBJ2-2	CSAERTGELFF
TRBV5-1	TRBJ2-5	CASSLARGEETQYF
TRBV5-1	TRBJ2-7	CASRSGTGGYEQYF
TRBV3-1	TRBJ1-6	CASSQGRGVASPLHF
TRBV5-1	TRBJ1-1	CASSLAGGGNTEAFF
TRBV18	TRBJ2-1	CASSPGIGEQFF
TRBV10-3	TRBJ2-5	CAISQGARQETQYF
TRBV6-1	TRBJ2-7	CASSERGRVAEQYF
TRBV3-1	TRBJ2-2	CASSQLGPTGELFF
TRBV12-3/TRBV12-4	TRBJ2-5	CASSLERVETQYF
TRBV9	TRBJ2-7	CASSVGGLATEQYF
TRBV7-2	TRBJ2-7	CASSLGSSGSYEQYF
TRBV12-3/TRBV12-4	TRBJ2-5	CASTLAGLQETQYF
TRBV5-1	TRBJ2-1	CASSQDRGFSDEQFF
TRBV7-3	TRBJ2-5	CASSSMGGVETQYF
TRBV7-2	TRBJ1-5	CASSASGLNNQPQHF
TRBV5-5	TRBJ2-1	CASSSIGTGSYNEQFF
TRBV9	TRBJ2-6	CASSVVGGWGSGANVLTF
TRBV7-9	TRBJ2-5	CASSLVAGQSETQYF
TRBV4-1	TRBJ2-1	CASSQVGTGGQNEQFF
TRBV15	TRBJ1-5	CATSSGQGSRYSNQPQHF
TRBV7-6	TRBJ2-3	CASSLGGLNTDTQYF
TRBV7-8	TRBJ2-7	CASSLAQGREQYF
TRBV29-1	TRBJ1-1	CSVADRRRNTEAFF
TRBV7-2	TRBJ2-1	CASSYQSESYNEQFF
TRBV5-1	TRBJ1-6	CASSLRVTDNSPLHF